Presented here are 27 T cell receptor beta chains from one specimen sequenced in a study of shared clonotypes between healthy human individuals. The assay was immunoSEQ multiplex PCR, and TCRdb's table has in-frame clones only and misses some. The sample holds approximately 2.5 million clones, about 92% seen once. Sequenced material: naive CD4+ T cells sorted from blood. The subset denotes: CD45RA+ positively selected. The receptors were sampled from a man aged 18 to 30 in good health.

A single count supports this clone. The genes are TRBV15 and TRBJ2-5; 7 bases match TRBD1. The end of the DNA aligns better with TRBJ2-7, so the J call may be wrong. Germline V gene lookup returns CDR1 LNHNV and CDR2 YYDKDF (reference sequence). CDR3 length: 15 residues. The CDR3 DNA reads TGTGCCACCAGCACCCGGGACAGATTCCCCTACGAGCAGTACTTC. Protein sequence: CATSTRDRFPYEQYF.

This clone has only one observation. Written as DNA, the CDR3 is TGTGCCAGCAGCATGGGAAGCCTAGGGGGTTTTGGCTACACCTTC. Amino acid sequence: CASSMGSLGGFGYTF. The chain links TRBV6-1 to TRBJ1-2, with D tentatively TRBD1 (6 bases). The CDR3 covers 15 residues. Trimming took off 6 bases at V and 7 bases at J, with 21 bases between the two ends. Germline V lookup: CDR1 MNHNS, CDR2 SASEGT.

On this clone: Other DNA variants within this sample encode the same CDR3. The DNA for the CDR3 is TGTGCCAGCTCACCACAGGGGGGGAACACTGAAGCTTTCTTT. Translation: CASSPQGGNTEAFF. This chain joins TRBV18 and TRBJ1-1, with D perhaps TRBD1 (6 bases). From germline, CDR1 is KGHSH and CDR2 LQKENI. V was pared by 1 base and J by 1 base, with 7 bases between. The CDR3 covers 14 residues.

The genes are TRBV5-1 and TRBJ2-2, with 7 bases matching TRBD2. This CDR3 comprises 17 residues. J was trimmed by 3 bases and V by 4 bases; bases with no gene match: 12. Germline CDR1 reads SGHRS; CDR2 reads YFSETQ. The CDR3 DNA is TGCGCCAGCAGCAATCTACGGGCTAGCGGTTACACCGGGGAGCTGTTTTTT. As protein: CASSNLRASGYTGELFF.

The chain employs TRBV10-1 and TRBJ2-4, with 14 bases identical to TRBD2. In germline, CDR1 is WNHNN, CDR2 SYGVQD (reference sequence). The ends lost 3 bases at V and 3 bases at J; junction bases unmatched: 1. This CDR3 contains 16 residues. CDR3: CASSDGTSGSKNIQYF. DNA of the CDR3: TGCGCCAGCAGTGATGGGACTAGCGGGAGCAAAAACATTCAGTACTTC.

The chain joins TRBV18 to TRBJ2-2; maybe TRBD2 (5 bases). This CDR3 region has 15 residues. Trimming cost V 3 bases and J 2 bases, with 10 bases left between them. Germline V gene data show CDR1 as KGHSH and CDR2 as LQKENI. The CDR3 spells CASSPQEGNTGELFF. CDR3 nucleotide sequence: TGTGCCAGCTCACCCCAAGAGGGCAACACCGGGGAGCTGTTTTTT.

The chain links TRBV7-3 to TRBJ2-1; 12 bases align to TRBD2. This CDR3 is 14 amino acids long. V lost 5 bases and J lost 7; bases outside the gene matches: 3. Germline V lookup: CDR1 SGHTA, CDR2 FQGTGA. The CDR3 loop is CASSPGTSGNEQFF. The CDR3 DNA reads as TGTGCCAGCAGCCCTGGGACTAGCGGGAATGAGCAGTTCTTC.

The J gene is TRBJ2-3, the V gene TRBV5-8, with D perhaps matching TRBD1 (6 bases). The CDR3 consists of 16 residues. The V end was cut by 1 base, the J end by 2 bases, with 14 bases between. Germline V CDR1 and CDR2: SGHTS, YDEGEE. CDR3 in DNA: TGTGCCAGCAGCTTGTGGGGGCAAGGAGTCACAGATACGCAGTATTTT. Translation gives CASSLWGQGVTDTQYF. The full variable domain, rest sourced from reference TRBV5-8 and TRBJ2-3, is EAGVTQSPTHLIKTRGQQATLRCSPISGHTSVYWYQQALGLGLQFLLWYDEGEERNRGNFPPRFSGRQFPNYSSELNVNALELEDSALYLCASSLWGQGVTDTQYFGPGTRLTVL.

The chain combines TRBV7-2 with TRBJ2-7; 7 nucleotides align to TRBD2. The length of the CDR3 is 16 residues. J lost 3 bases, V lost 2 bases, and 10 bases had no gene match. In germline, CDR1 is SGHTA, CDR2 FQGNSA. CDR3 sequence (DNA): TGTGCCAGCAGCTTAAGTACTGGCGGGAGAGGCTACGAGCAGTACTTC. Translated, it gives CASSLSTGGRGYEQYF.

V and J are TRBV7-3 and TRBJ2-5, with D unclear. The CDR3 is 13 residues long. The germline V gene encodes CDR1 SGHTA and CDR2 FQGTGA. V was cut by 0 bases and J by 0 bases, with 2 bases left in between. Here the CDR3 DNA reads TGTGCCAGCAGCTTAACGAACCAAGAGACCCAGTACTTC. Protein: CASSLTNQETQYF.

The CDR3 region has the DNA TGCGCCAGCAGCTTGGGAGGGGTGTTGGAGACCCAGTACTTC. Encoded protein: CASSLGGVLETQYF. The chain joins TRBV5-1 to TRBJ2-5; D may correspond to TRBD1 or TRBD2 (5 bases each). The CDR3 covers 14 residues. V lost 0 bases and J 5 bases, leaving 11 bases between the germline ends. CDR1 is SGHRS and CDR2 is YFSETQ in the germline V gene.

The V call is TRBV7-2, the J call TRBJ2-5, with D possibly being TRBD2 (6 bases). CDR3 size: 15 residues. CDR1 and CDR2 from the germline V gene are SGHTA and FQGNSA. Between the trimmed V and J ends, which lost 2 bases and 2 bases, there was a span of 12 bases. CDR3 region: CASSLLAGLQETQYF. CDR3 DNA: TGTGCCAGCAGCTTACTCGCGGGACTTCAAGAGACCCAGTACTTC.

The V call is TRBV6-5, the J call TRBJ2-7; D is perhaps TRBD2 (6 bases). This CDR3 has 13 residues. V was shortened by 2 bases and J by 2 bases, with 7 bases between the two germline ends. The germline V gene has CDR1 MNHEY and CDR2 SVGAGI. CDR3 residues: CASSYREAYEQYF. CDR3 DNA sequence: TGTGCCAGCAGTTACAGGGAGGCCTACGAGCAGTACTTC.

This clone was seen only once. The V gene is TRBV9, the J gene TRBJ2-3, with 10 bases identical to TRBD2. Germline CDR1 and CDR2: SGDLS and YYNGEE. This CDR3 comprises 16 residues. V was pared by 5 bases and J by 2 bases, with 8 bases of the junction left unmatched. The CDR3 DNA sequence: TGTGCCAGCAGTCGAACGACTAGCGGGTTCACAGATACGCAGTATTTT. Its protein product is CASSRTTSGFTDTQYF.

The rearrangement links TRBV5-1 to TRBJ2-1, with TRBD1 identical over 8 bases. CDR3 length: 15 amino acids. V trimming: 6 bases; J trimming: 4 bases; junction bases outside the gene matches: 9. The germline CDR1 and CDR2 sequences are SGHRS and YFSETQ. CDR3 nucleotide sequence: TGCGCCAGCACAGTCACAGGGGGTAGGTACAATGAGCAGTTCTTC. The encoded protein is CASTVTGGRYNEQFF.

CDR3 nucleotide sequence: TGTGCCAGCAGCGGGGGACAGCGAAACACTGAAGCTTTCTTT. Protein sequence: CASSGGQRNTEAFF. V gene TRBV9 combines with J gene TRBJ1-1, with 7 positions matching TRBD1. J lost 2 bases, V lost 3 bases, and 4 bases had no gene match. There are 14 residues in the CDR3. The V gene's germline CDR1 is SGDLS and CDR2 YYNGEE.

J is TRBJ2-6 and V is TRBV5-6; TRBD1 agrees at 9 bases. Unmatched junction bases numbered 6, after V lost 4 bases and J lost 1 base. This CDR3 spans 17 amino acids. The germline CDR1 and CDR2 sequences are SGHDT and YYEEEE. The CDR3 is CASSLQGARSGANVLTF. Written as DNA, the CDR3 is TGTGCCAGCAGCCTACAGGGGGCGCGATCTGGGGCCAACGTCCTGACTTTC.

The V and J genes are TRBV15 and TRBJ1-4; perhaps TRBD1 as D (6 bases). Germline V gene data show CDR1 as LNHNV and CDR2 as YYDKDF (reference sequence). CDR3 length: 16 residues. V dropped 3 bases and J dropped 2 bases, with 13 bases sitting between them. CDR3 DNA sequence: TGTGCCACCAGCAGGGACACGGACAGCACTAATGAAAAACTGTTTTTT. This translates into CATSRDTDSTNEKLFF.

Here the CDR3 DNA reads TGTGCCAGCAGCCCGAGACGAGACTCTGGAAACACCATATATTTT. Translated, it gives CASSPRRDSGNTIYF. The chain uses TRBV7-6 and TRBJ1-3; D call uncertain. The CDR3 is made up of 15 amino acids. CDR1 is SGHVS and CDR2 is FNYEAQ in the germline V gene. V gave up 5 bases and J gave up 0 bases, with 11 bases separating them.

The rearrangement links TRBV11-2 to TRBJ2-7; no clear D. CDR3 length equals 13 residues. In germline, CDR1 is SGHAT, CDR2 FQNNGV. The V and J ends lost 2 bases and 7 bases respectively, with 12 bases between them. The CDR3: CASSLRAILEQYF. The CDR3 bases are TGTGCCAGCAGCTTACGGGCTATTCTTGAGCAGTACTTC.

The chain couples TRBV13 to TRBJ2-2; weak D call: TRBD2 (6 bases). This CDR3 contains 17 residues. Trimming pared 3 bases from V and 8 bases from J, leaving 22 bases between. CDR1 and CDR2 (germline): PRHDT, FYEKMQ (reference sequence). The CDR3 DNA is TGTGCCAGCAGCTTGGCCCGGGTGGGACTTAGCGTTGGGGAGCTGTTTTTT. It yields the protein CASSLARVGLSVGELFF.

This clone was recorded only once. The V gene is TRBV7-2, the J gene TRBJ1-5, with D possibly TRBD1 on 5 matching bases. CDR1 SGHTA and CDR2 FQGNSA come from the germline V gene. V lost 1 base, J lost 4 bases, and 11 bases lay in between. The CDR3 runs 15 residues. The CDR3 loop reads CASSLGGGTNQPQHF. In DNA, the CDR3 is TGTGCCAGCAGCTTAGGGGGGGGTACTAATCAGCCCCAGCATTTT.

This chain uses TRBV5-1 with TRBJ2-7; TRBD2 aligns across 7 bases. The germline CDR1 and CDR2 sequences are SGHRS and YFSETQ. The trim removed 0 bases at V and 12 bases at J, leaving 15 bases unmatched. The CDR3 extends over 15 amino acids. The CDR3 region has the DNA TGCGCCAGCAGCTTGGCCTATCTTAGCGGGCCAAAACGGTACTTC. Translation gives CASSLAYLSGPKRYF. Based on the CDR3 plus reference TRBV5-1 and TRBJ2-7, the full variable domain is KAGVTQTPRYLIKTRGQQVTLSCSPISGHRSVSWYQQTPGQGLQFLFEYFSETQRNKGNFPGRFSGRQFSNSRSEMNVSTLELGDSALYLCASSLAYLSGPKRYFGPGTRLTVT.

The chain combines TRBV12-5 with TRBJ2-7, with TRBD2 identical over 7 bases. Germline V lookup: CDR1 LGHNT, CDR2 FRNRAP. The CDR3 extends over 16 amino acids. With V trimmed by 6 bases and J by 3 bases, 14 bases remained unmatched. CDR3 DNA sequence: TGTGCTAGTGGAGGAACCCCAACCGGGACTAACTACGAGCAGTACTTC. As protein: CASGGTPTGTNYEQYF.

The rearrangement links TRBV19 to TRBJ1-1; perhaps TRBD1 as D (5 bases). The V end lost 4 bases, the J end lost 1 base, and 13 bases lay between the germline ends. This CDR3 is 15 amino acids long. Germline CDR1 LNHDA, CDR2 SQIVND (reference sequence). This chain's CDR3 is CASSKGSSTNTEAFF. In nucleotides, the CDR3 is TGTGCCAGTAGTAAGGGGTCCTCGACGAACACTGAAGCTTTCTTT. The entire variable domain, with the rest obtained from reference TRBV19 and TRBJ1-1, is as follows: DGGITQSPKYLFRKEGQNVTLSCEQNLNHDAMYWYRQDPGQGLRLIYYSQIVNDFQKGDIAEGYSVSREKKESFPLTVTSAQKNPTAFYLCASSKGSSTNTEAFFGQGTRLTVV.

The chain employs TRBV6-4 and TRBJ2-2; D remains unclear. The CDR3 loop spans 14 amino acids. Trimming shortened V by 6 bases and J by 6 bases, and 14 bases separated the two germline ends. CDR1 is MRHNA and CDR2 is SNTAGT in the germline V gene. The CDR3 loop reads CASREWDGAGELFF. The CDR3 bases are TGTGCCAGCAGAGAATGGGATGGGGCCGGGGAGCTGTTTTTT.

In the case of this clone: Additional DNA sequences in this sample encode the identical CDR3. V usage is TRBV7-2 and J usage is TRBJ2-3; 8 bases match TRBD1. CDR1 SGHTA and CDR2 FQGNSA come from the germline V gene. The CDR3 contains 15 residues. Losses at the gene ends were 1 base for V and 2 bases for J; bases not matched to a gene: 2. CDR3 nucleotide sequence: TGTGCCAGCAGCTTAGGGACAGGGTACACAGATACGCAGTATTTT. It yields the protein CASSLGTGYTDTQYF.